Listed here are 17 T cell receptor beta chains from one sample, sequenced in a study of blood T cell repertoires in COVID-19. The repertoire was sequenced with immunoSEQ multiplex PCR; TCRdb's copy has only in-frame clones and lacks some. The repertoire holds approximately 170,000 clones, with about 90% as singletons. The sequencing input was peripheral blood. The receptor set was obtained from a woman in her sixties or seventies with acute or convalescent COVID-19.

The chain has TRBV7-3 and TRBJ2-3, with TRBD1 identical over 7 bases. V trimming: 4 bases; J trimming: 1 base; junction bases outside the gene matches: 2. The CDR3 loop spans 14 amino acids. Looked up from germline, CDR1 is SGHTA and CDR2 is FQGTGA. The CDR3 DNA is TGTGCCAGCAGCTACACAGGGGGCACAGATACGCAGTATTTT. Its protein product is CASSYTGGTDTQYF. The full variable domain, in which reference TRBV7-3 and TRBJ2-3 provide the parts outside the CDR3, is GAGVSQTPSNKVTEKGKYVELRCDPISGHTALYWYRQSLGQGPEFLIYFQGTGAADDSGLPNDRFFAVRPEGSVSTLKIQRTERGDSAVYLCASSYTGGTDTQYFGPGTRLTVL.

The V and J genes are TRBV7-3 and TRBJ2-7; weak D call: TRBD2 (6 bases). The V end was cut by 1 base, the J end by 2 bases, with 12 bases between. The CDR3 loop spans 15 amino acids. Germline V gene lookup returns CDR1 SGHTA and CDR2 FQGTGA. In DNA form, the CDR3 reads TGTGCCAGCAGCTTAAACGCCGGGGGTACCTACGAGCAGTACTTC. Encoded protein: CASSLNAGGTYEQYF.

The chain has TRBV5-5 and TRBJ2-1; 7 nucleotides match TRBD1. The V segment lost 4 bases and the J segment 0 bases; nucleotides outside the gene matches: 4. Germline V gene data show CDR1 as SGHKS and CDR2 as YYEKEE (reference sequence). This CDR3 has 15 residues. The CDR3 region is CASSTRDSSYNEQFF. The CDR3 nucleotides read TGTGCCAGCAGCACACGGGACAGCTCCTACAATGAGCAGTTCTTC.

This chain connects TRBV4-1 to TRBJ2-3, with TRBD2 matching 15 bases. With 4 bases clipped from V and 1 base from J, the junction kept 6 bases outside the gene matches. The length of the CDR3 is 18 residues. CDR1 and CDR2 from the germline V gene are MGHRA and YSYEKL. In DNA, the CDR3 is TGCGCCAGCAGCCGCTCGGGACTAGCGGGAGGCGGCACAGATACGCAGTATTTT. Translated, it gives CASSRSGLAGGGTDTQYF.

The chain links TRBV7-9 to TRBJ2-3; D unclear. There are 14 residues in the CDR3. Germline V gives CDR1 SEHNR, CDR2 FQNEAQ (reference sequence). The V gene lost 4 bases and the J gene lost 2 bases, with 10 bases spanning the gap. CDR3 region: CASSSIQNTDTQYF. CDR3 DNA: TGTGCCAGCAGCTCAATACAGAACACAGATACGCAGTATTTT. The variable domain in full, with the rest retrieved from reference TRBV7-9 and TRBJ2-3, is DTGVSQNPRHKITKRGQNVTFRCDPISEHNRLYWYRQTLGQGPEFLTYFQNEAQLEKSRLLSDRFSAERPKGSFSTLEIQRTEQGDSAMYLCASSSIQNTDTQYFGPGTRLTVL.

V is TRBV5-1 and J is TRBJ1-6, with a tentative D call TRBD1 (5 bases). V shed 4 bases and J shed 7 bases, with 12 bases lying between them. CDR3 length equals 14 residues. Germline values: CDR1 SGHRS, CDR2 YFSETQ. In nucleotides, the CDR3 is TGCGCCAGCAGCGGGGGACTCGGCAATTCACCCCTCCACTTT. Its protein is CASSGGLGNSPLHF.

The V gene is TRBV7-8, the J gene TRBJ2-7; D is unresolved. Germline values: CDR1 SGHVS, CDR2 FQNEAQ. This CDR3 has 16 amino acids. V was pared by 4 bases and J by 2 bases, with 18 bases between. In DNA, the CDR3 is TGTGCCAGCAGCTCCCCAATTGGTGTCAGTCCCTACGAGCAGTACTTC. The encoded protein is CASSSPIGVSPYEQYF.

In regard to this clone: The identical CDR3 is also encoded by other nucleotide sequences in the sample. The chain is built from TRBV6-1 and TRBJ1-5; D is possibly TRBD1 (5 bases). Germline values: CDR1 MNHNS, CDR2 SASEGT. Trimming removed 2 bases from V and 1 base from J, with 6 bases in between. CDR3 length equals 14 residues. The DNA of the CDR3 is TGTGCCAGCAGTGAACAGGGCAGCAATCAGCCCCAGCATTTT. This sequence encodes CASSEQGSNQPQHF.

The chain is built from TRBV2 and TRBJ2-2; possibly TRBD1 for D (6 bases). CDR3 length: 14 residues. Germline values: CDR1 SNHLY, CDR2 FYNNEI. V was trimmed by 7 bases and J by 0 bases, leaving 9 bases between them. This CDR3 is CASTQGTNTGELFF. CDR3 in DNA: TGTGCCAGCACGCAGGGGACGAACACCGGGGAGCTGTTTTTT.

This clone was counted once. The chain carries TRBV7-9 and TRBJ1-1; perhaps TRBD1 as D (5 bases). The CDR3 spans 12 residues. The ends were cut back, 6 bases at V and 10 bases at J, with 15 bases in the middle. The germline V gene has CDR1 SEHNR and CDR2 FQNEAQ (reference sequence). CDR3 nucleotide sequence: TGTGCCAGCAGTCAGGACAACTCGCGAGCTTTCTTT. As protein: CASSQDNSRAFF. The full variable domain, with the rest looked up from reference TRBV7-9 and TRBJ1-1, is DTGVSQNPRHKITKRGQNVTFRCDPISEHNRLYWYRQTLGQGPEFLTYFQNEAQLEKSRLLSDRFSAERPKGSFSTLEIQRTEQGDSAMYLCASSQDNSRAFFGQGTRLTVV.

DNA for the CDR3: TGTGCCAGCAGCCGAAAGGGGACAGGGATGAACACTGAAGCTTTCTTT. This encodes CASSRKGTGMNTEAFF. The rearrangement joins TRBV11-2 to TRBJ1-1, with 9 bases matching TRBD1. The V gene end was trimmed by 5 bases and the J gene end by 0 bases; junction bases not matched to a gene: 7. CDR1 and CDR2 (germline): SGHAT, FQNNGV. The CDR3 has 16 residues.

The chain has TRBV30 and TRBJ1-4, with 8 bases identical to TRBD1. The junction had 9 bases not matched to a gene; V was cut back by 4 bases and J by 11 bases. Germline assignment: CDR1 GTSNPN and CDR2 SVGIG (reference sequence). The CDR3 length is 13 residues. The CDR3 nucleotides are TGTGCCTGGAAGGGACAGGCTACCTCTAAACTGTTTTTT. Its translation is CAWKGQATSKLFF.

The chain combines TRBV21-1 with TRBJ2-3; TRBD2 is taken as the D call from the table, unchecked against the DNA. TRBV21-1 is a known pseudogene. The CDR3 is 16 residues long. CDR3 DNA sequence: TGTGCCAGCAGCAAAGGCGCGGGGGGGCTTAGGGATACGCAGTATTTT. Its translation: CASSKGAGGLRDTQYF.

This chain joins TRBV9 and TRBJ1-2; TRBD1 aligns across 7 bases. Trimming took 4 bases from V and 5 from J; bases not matched to a gene: 5. This CDR3 comprises 13 residues. Germline assignment: CDR1 SGDLS and CDR2 YYNGEE. CDR3 in amino acids: CASSTRQGYGYTF. Written as DNA, the CDR3 is TGTGCCAGCAGCACCCGACAGGGATATGGCTACACCTTC.

The chain recombines TRBV19 with TRBJ1-6; 7 nucleotides match TRBD1. The V segment lost 7 bases and the J segment 10 bases; nucleotides outside the gene matches: 7. Germline loops: CDR1 LNHDA, CDR2 SQIVND (reference sequence). The CDR3 has 13 amino acids. CDR3: CASNRDRESPLHF. The CDR3 nucleotides read TGTGCCAGTAACCGGGACAGAGAGTCACCCCTCCACTTT.

The CDR3 DNA follows: TGCGCCAGCAGCTCGACAGGGGCCAGCAATCAGCCCCAGCATTTT. Its translation is CASSSTGASNQPQHF. The chain uses TRBV5-1 and TRBJ1-5, with 8 positions matching TRBD1. CDR3 length: 15 amino acids. Trimming removed 3 bases from V and 1 base from J; junction bases left unmatched: 3. Germline loops: CDR1 SGHRS, CDR2 YFSETQ.

A single count supports this clone. This chain connects TRBV10-3 to TRBJ1-6, with D tentatively TRBD1 (5 bases). V was pared by 0 bases and J by 10 bases, with 22 bases between. Germline CDR1 reads ENHRY; CDR2 reads SYGVKD. The CDR3 length is 18 residues. The chain's CDR3 is CAISESNYRTRAESPLHF. CDR3 DNA sequence: TGTGCCATCAGTGAGTCGAATTACAGGACAAGAGCAGAGTCACCCCTCCACTTT.